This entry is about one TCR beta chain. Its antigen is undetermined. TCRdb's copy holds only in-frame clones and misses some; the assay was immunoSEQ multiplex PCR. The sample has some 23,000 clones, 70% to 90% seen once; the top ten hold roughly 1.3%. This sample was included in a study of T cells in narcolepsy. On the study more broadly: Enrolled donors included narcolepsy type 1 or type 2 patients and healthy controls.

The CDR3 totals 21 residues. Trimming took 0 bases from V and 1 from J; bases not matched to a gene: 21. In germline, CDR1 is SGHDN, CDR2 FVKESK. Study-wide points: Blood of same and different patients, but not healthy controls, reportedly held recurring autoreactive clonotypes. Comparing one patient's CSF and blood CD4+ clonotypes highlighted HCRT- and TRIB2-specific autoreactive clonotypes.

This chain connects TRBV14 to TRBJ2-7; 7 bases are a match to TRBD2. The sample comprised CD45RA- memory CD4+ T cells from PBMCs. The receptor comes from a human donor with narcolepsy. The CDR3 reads CASSQERLLAGVPSGSYEQYF. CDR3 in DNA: TGTGCCAGCAGCCAAGAGAGACTATTGGCGGGGGTTCCCTCCGGTTCCTACGAGCAGTACTTC.